The clone carrying this TCR beta chain appeared a few times. Its antigen is not known. Generated by immunoSEQ multiplex PCR, the TCRdb table keeps only in-frame clones and is missing some. Of more than 25,000 clones detected, approximately 61% appear once; the ten largest clones hold around 30%. The data derive from a study of vaccination effects on CD4 cells after COVID-19. Study findings and constraints: Infection- and vaccine-induced clones contracted markedly late after vaccination. Missing from the study were early post-infection timepoints, and its convalescent patients were few.

After expansion with viral peptide pools in the ViraFEST assay, antigen-specific CD4+ T cells were sequenced. Researchers isolated CD4+ T cells once ten to eleven days of culture had elapsed. The study found no prior SARS-CoV-2 infection in the vaccine recipients, who tested negative for nucleocapsid antibodies. The authors replaced half the medium with IL-2 medium on days 3 and 7. Unmatched junction bases numbered 7, after V lost 4 bases and J lost 3 bases. The CDR3 is 15 residues long. The germline gives CDR1 SGHVS, CDR2 FNYEAQ. This clonotype originated in a human donor who received a COVID-19 vaccine. Sequences were derived from CD4+ T cells from PBMCs cultured with HCoV-229E spike peptides, sampled before COVID-19 vaccination. This rearrangement joins TRBV7-6 to TRBJ2-3, with 7 bases fitting TRBD1. DNA for the CDR3: TGTGCCAGCAGCTCATCCGGGACAGAGACAGATACGCAGTATTTT. It translates to CASSSSGTETDTQYF.